This is a list of T cell receptor beta chains from one sample in a study of shared clonotypes between healthy human individuals. Clones were read by immunoSEQ multiplex PCR, and TCRdb kept only the in-frame ones, dropping some. The top ten hold about 0.36% of the sample, which has 2,500,000 or so clones, roughly 90% seen once. The sequencing sample was made of naive CD4+ T cells from PBMCs. These receptors all come from a man aged 18 to 29 in good health. Some clones in this sample may be carry-over from other donors' samples. CDR3s include the opening cysteine and the closing phenylalanine or tryptophan. A D gene is named only where the DNA matches it firmly. Size is stated for part of the rows, as once, few or many counts, or as a class when the clone is expanded.

D	size	V	J	DNA	CDR3
TRBD2	-	TRBV5-5	TRBJ2-7	TGTGCCAGCAGCCAGAACCCCGGGACTAGTAATGGCGCCTACGAGCAGTACTTC	CASSQNPGTSNGAYEQYF
-	once	TRBV27	TRBJ1-1	TGTGCCAGCAGTCCTAGGCGCCCAATGAACACTGAAGCTTTCTTT	CASSPRRPMNTEAFF
-	-	TRBV9	TRBJ2-3	TGTGCCAGCAGCCCAATTACCGACTGGTTAGGTGATACGCAGTATTTT	CASSPITDWLGDTQYF
-	-	TRBV9	TRBJ1-3	TGTGCCAGCAGCCCAACAAGCTCTGGAAACACCATATATTTT	CASSPTSSGNTIYF
TRBD2	-	TRBV7-2	TRBJ2-3	TGTGCCACCGGACTAGCGGCCACAGATACGCAGTATTTT	CATGLAATDTQYF
-	-	TRBV21-1	TRBJ1-4	TGTGCCAGCCCTCCAACCCGCCAGGGGAACGATTCGGCAACTAATGAAAAACTGTTTTTT	CASPPTRQGNDSATNEKLFF
-	-	TRBV7-7	TRBJ1-1	TGTGCCAGCAGCCCCGAGGGGAACACTGAAGCTTTCTTT	CASSPEGNTEAFF
TRBD1	-	TRBV5-4	TRBJ2-3	TGTGCCAGCAGCCCCCGAGGGACAGGCATCACAGATACGCAGTATTTT	CASSPRGTGITDTQYF
-	-	TRBV4-3	TRBJ2-5	TGCGCCAGCAGCCGTATACCGGGCCCTCAAGAGACCCAGTACTTC	CASSRIPGPQETQYF
TRBD1	-	TRBV5-4	TRBJ2-6	TGTGCCAGCAGCTTGGTTCAGGGGGCTAACTCTGGGGCCAACGTCCTGACTTTC	CASSLVQGANSGANVLTF
-	-	TRBV10-1	TRBJ2-7	TGCGCCAGCAGTAAGAGACCCTCCGGGACTTTCTCCTCCTACGAGCAGTACTTC	CASSKRPSGTFSSYEQYF
-	-	TRBV4-3	TRBJ2-2	TGCGCCAGCAGCCAAGGGAGGGGGCCCGGGGAGCTGTTTTTT	CASSQGRGPGELFF
TRBD1	-	TRBV6-1	TRBJ1-2	TGTGCCAGCAGAGAGACAGGGAAGTCTGGCTACACCTTC	CASRETGKSGYTF
-	-	TRBV19	TRBJ2-7	TGTGCCAGTAGTATCGGGGCGGCGTCCTACGAGCAGTACTTC	CASSIGAASYEQYF
TRBD1	-	TRBV29-1	TRBJ2-5	TGCAGCGCCACTCGGACAGGGGGAGAGACCCAGTACTTC	CSATRTGGETQYF
TRBD1	-	TRBV7-2	TRBJ2-7	TGTGCCAGCAGCTGGCGAGGGACAGGGACCTACGAGCAGTACTTC	CASSWRGTGTYEQYF
-	-	TRBV4-3	TRBJ2-7	TGCGCCAGCAGCCAGACTCCGGGACGTCTAAAAATGGGCGAGCAGTACTTC	CASSQTPGRLKMGEQYF
-	-	TRBV6-5	TRBJ1-5	TGTGCCAGCAGTTACTTACATAGCAATCAGCCCCAGCATTTT	CASSYLHSNQPQHF
-	-	TRBV29-1	TRBJ1-2	TGCAGCGTTGAAAGGGGAGAGGTCTTCGCAGGCTATGGCTACACCTTC	CSVERGEVFAGYGYTF
-	-	TRBV7-6	TRBJ1-6	TGTGCCAGCAGCTTAGGGACGGGGGTTAATTCACCCCTCCACTTT	CASSLGTGVNSPLHF
-	-	TRBV28	TRBJ2-7	TGTGCCAGCGTTGGAGGCCCCGAGCAGTACTTC	CASVGGPEQYF
TRBD1	-	TRBV7-9	TRBJ1-5	TGTGCCAGCAGCCCAGGACAGGCGGGAAGCAATCAGCCCCAGCATTTT	CASSPGQAGSNQPQHF
-	-	TRBV5-1	TRBJ1-3	TGCGCCAGCAGCTTCGAGGCAGGGTTGGGAAACACCATATATTTT	CASSFEAGLGNTIYF
TRBD1	-	TRBV6-5	TRBJ1-3	TGTGCCAGCAGTTACTCCCAACAGGGGGGTGGAAACACCATATATTTT	CASSYSQQGGGNTIYF
-	-	TRBV20-1	TRBJ1-3	TGCAGTGCTAGGGCTGAAAACACCATATATTTT	CSARAENTIYF
TRBD1	-	TRBV11-2	TRBJ1-3	TGTGCCAGCAGCGTTCGACAGGGGGCCTCCTCTGGAAACACCATATATTTT	CASSVRQGASSGNTIYF
-	-	TRBV30	TRBJ1-6	TGTGCCTGGAGTTTTGCGGGCAATAATTCACCCCTCCACTTT	CAWSFAGNNSPLHF